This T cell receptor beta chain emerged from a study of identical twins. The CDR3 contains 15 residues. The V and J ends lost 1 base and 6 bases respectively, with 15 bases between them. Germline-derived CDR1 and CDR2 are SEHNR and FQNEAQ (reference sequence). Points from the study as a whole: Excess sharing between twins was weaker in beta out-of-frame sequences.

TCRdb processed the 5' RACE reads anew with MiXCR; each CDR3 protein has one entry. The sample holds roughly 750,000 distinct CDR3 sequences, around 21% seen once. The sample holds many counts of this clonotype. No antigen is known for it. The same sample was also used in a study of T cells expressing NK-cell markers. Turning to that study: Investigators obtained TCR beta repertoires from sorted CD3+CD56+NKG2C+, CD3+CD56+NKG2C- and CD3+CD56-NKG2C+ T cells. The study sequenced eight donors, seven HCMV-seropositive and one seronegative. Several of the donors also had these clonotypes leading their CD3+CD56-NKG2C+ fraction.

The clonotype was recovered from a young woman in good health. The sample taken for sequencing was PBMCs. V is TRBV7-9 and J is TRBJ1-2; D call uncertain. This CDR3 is CASSLEEGDLNGYTF. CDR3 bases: TGTGCCAGCAGCTTAGAGGAGGGTGATCTGAATGGCTACACCTTC.